The source of this T cell receptor beta chain is a study of Tregs in tolerant kidney transplant recipients. Note on this clone: Sequencing ends 3 residues short of the CDR3 end; the germline J gene provides the rest.

V was shortened by 5 bases and J by 2 bases, with 13 bases between the two germline ends. The germline gives CDR1 SEHNR, CDR2 FQNEAQ (reference sequence). The CDR3 loop spans 15 amino acids. Measured with immunoSEQ multiplex PCR; TCRdb has only the in-frame clones, and not every one. The table lists about 30,000 clones. This sample comprised CD8+ T cells from blood, obtained before the transplant. This clonotype was obtained from a human donor who received a combined kidney and bone marrow transplant. The chain recombines TRBV7-9 with TRBJ1-5; possible D gene TRBD1, 6 bases. This CDR3 is CASSRTGSGNQPQHF. Incomplete CDR3 DNA: TGTGCCAGCAGCAGAACAGGGTCAGGCAATCAGCCC.